The clone carrying this T cell receptor (beta chain) was observed a handful of times. As yet, its antigen is unknown. Reverse transcription of all isolated RNA meant that expressed TCRB transcripts were sequenced. Some clones are missing from TCRdb's copy, which holds only in-frame ones; the method was immunoSEQ multiplex PCR. The sample records around 430,000 clones, about 29% being singletons. Researchers reported sorting CD4+ naive, central memory, regulatory and stem cell-like memory cells via CD45RO/CCR7/CD25/CD127/CD95/CD27. Germline CDR1 is GTSNPN and CDR2 is SVGIG (reference sequence). V was shortened by 3 bases and J by 8 bases, with 7 bases between the two germline ends. The CDR3 contains 10 residues. The sample is drawn from a study of beta chain features in type 1 diabetes. Study results and limitations: Moderate but significant shortening of TCRB CDR3s was recorded in all four CD4+ subsets from Type 1 diabetes patients. Small HLA sub-analyses could not settle whether HLA shapes TCRB rearrangement.

The sequenced sample was naive CD4+ T cells from blood. The chain combines TRBV30 with TRBJ1-1; no reliable D call. The source is a man between 18 and 35 years old in good health. CDR3 region: CAWRGLEAFF. CDR3 bases: TGTGCCTGGAGGGGATTGGAAGCTTTCTTT.